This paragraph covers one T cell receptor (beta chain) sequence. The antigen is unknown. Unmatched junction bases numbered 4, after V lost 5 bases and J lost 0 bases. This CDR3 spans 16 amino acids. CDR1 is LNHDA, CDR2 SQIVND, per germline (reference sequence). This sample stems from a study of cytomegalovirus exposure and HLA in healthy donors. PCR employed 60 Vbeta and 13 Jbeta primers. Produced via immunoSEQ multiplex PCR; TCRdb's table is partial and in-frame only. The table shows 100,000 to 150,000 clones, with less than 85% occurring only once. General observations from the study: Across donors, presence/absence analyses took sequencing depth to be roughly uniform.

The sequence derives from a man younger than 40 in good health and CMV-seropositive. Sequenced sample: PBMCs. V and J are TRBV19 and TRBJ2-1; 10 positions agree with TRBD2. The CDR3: CASSLAGESSYNEQFF. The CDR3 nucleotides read TGTGCCAGTAGTCTAGCGGGGGAGAGCTCCTACAATGAGCAGTTCTTC.